This is a list of T cell receptor beta chains from one sample in a study of T-cell reconstitution after alpha-beta-depleted transplantation in children. TCRdb used MiXCR to reprocess the PCR reads, holding one entry per CDR3 protein. This table has around 490,000 distinct CDR3 sequences, roughly an eighth appearing once. The specimen was PBMCs, mostly from graft donor cells, collected 180 days after TCRalphabeta/CD19-depleted stem cell transplant. These receptors all come from a female patient between 2 and 15 years old who had a stem cell transplant for aplastic anemia, so the T cells may come from the graft donor. The CDR3 runs from the conserved cysteine through the conserved F or W. The D gene is left open where the match is weak. Size is stated for part of the rows, as once, few or many counts, or as a class when the clone is expanded.

>TRBJ2-2|TRBD1|many|TRBV29-1
TGCAGCGTTGTCTGGGACAGGGTTGGCGGGGAGCTGTTTTTT
CSVVWDRVGGELFF
>TRBJ2-7|NA|NA|TRBV18
TGTGCCAGCTCCCTCAGGCAGGGCGAGCAGTACTTC
CASSLRQGEQYF
>TRBJ2-3|NA|NA|TRBV9
TGTGCCAGCAGCGTAGGACGCACAGATACGCAGTATTTT
CASSVGRTDTQYF
>TRBJ1-4|NA|few|TRBV5-1
TGCGCCAGCAGCTTCTCGGGCAGATATGAAAAACTGTTTTTT
CASSFSGRYEKLFF
>TRBJ1-4|TRBD1|few|TRBV5-1
TGCGCCAGCTCGGCGGGACAGGGATATGAAAAACTGTTTTTT
CASSAGQGYEKLFF
>TRBJ2-2|NA|many|TRBV29-1
TGCAGCGTTGGTCCCTTGGGGGAGATGAACACCGGGGAGCTGTTTTTT
CSVGPLGEMNTGELFF
>TRBJ1-2|TRBD1|NA|TRBV7-9
TGTGCCAGCAGCGGGTCATCCTCGACAGGGTTGAACTATGGCTACACCTTC
CASSGSSSTGLNYGYTF
>TRBJ2-4|TRBD2|NA|TRBV20-1
TGCAGTGCTAGCCCCCTCCTAGCGGGAAAAAACAGTCAGTACTTC
CSASPLLAGKNSQYF
>TRBJ2-1|TRBD2|many|TRBV5-1
TGCGCCAGCAGCTTGGTCCTTGCGGGAGGGGGCAATGAGCAGTTCTTC
CASSLVLAGGGNEQFF
>TRBJ2-1|NA|few|TRBV20-1
TGCAGTGCCCCCAGGAGCGAGAACAATGAGCAGTTCTTC
CSAPRSENNEQFF
>TRBJ2-7|TRBD2|NA|TRBV29-1
TGCAGCGCCGGACTAGCGGGGAGCTCCTACGAGCAGTACTTC
CSAGLAGSSYEQYF
>TRBJ2-5|NA|few|TRBV28
TGTGCCAGCAGTTTACCTTTCGACAGCGTTCGAGGGGAGACCCAGTACTTC
CASSLPFDSVRGETQYF
>TRBJ1-3|TRBD1|NA|TRBV2
TGTGCCAGCAGTGTTCTTCGGGGACAGGGAAGCTCTGGAAACACCATATATTTT
CASSVLRGQGSSGNTIYF
>TRBJ1-1|TRBD1|many|TRBV20-1
TGCAGTGCGGGACAGGGTTTGTACACTGAAGCTTTCTTT
CSAGQGLYTEAFF
>TRBJ2-5|NA|many|TRBV12-3/TRBV12-4
TGTGCCAGCAGTTTGTCCGGGAAGACCCAGTACTTC
CASSLSGKTQYF
>TRBJ1-6|TRBD1|many|TRBV6-5
TGTGCCAGCAGGCCGGACAGGGGCGGAAATTCACCCCTCCACTTT
CASRPDRGGNSPLHF
>TRBJ2-5|NA|many|TRBV20-1
TGCAGTGCTAGCCAAGGGGGGCAAGAGACCCAGTACTTC
CSASQGGQETQYF
>TRBJ2-3|NA|few|TRBV10-3
TGTGCCATCAGAATACTAGGAAGGATTGCAGATACGCAGTATTTT
CAIRILGRIADTQYF
>TRBJ2-7|NA|NA|TRBV4-3
TGCGCCAGCAGCTTTGAAAGCGCGAGTCCCTACGAGCAGTACTTC
CASSFESASPYEQYF
>TRBJ2-1|NA|few|TRBV12-3/TRBV12-4
TGTGCCAGCAGTTCGACAGCCTCGAGATACAATGAGCAGTTCTTC
CASSSTASRYNEQFF
>TRBJ1-5|NA|NA|TRBV25-1
TGTGCCAGCAGTCCCACGTTGGGGAGCAATCAGCCCCAGCATTTT
CASSPTLGSNQPQHF
>TRBJ2-2|NA|few|TRBV7-7
TGTGCCAGCAGCACGAGATCGTTCCCGAGCGAAAGCACCGGGGAGCTGTTTTTT
CASSTRSFPSESTGELFF
>TRBJ1-5|NA|NA|TRBV4-1
TGCGCCAGCAGCCAAGAAAATCAGGGGCTAGGTAGCAATCAGCCCCAGCATTTT
CASSQENQGLGSNQPQHF
>TRBJ1-4|NA|NA|TRBV7-7
TGTGCCAGCAGCTTTCCGGGACCCCGGCTTTTT
CASSFPGPRLF
>TRBJ2-6|NA|NA|TRBV4-1
TGCGCCAGCAGCCAAGAACGGCAGGGGGCCAACGTCCTGACTTTC
CASSQERQGANVLTF
>TRBJ2-1|NA|few|TRBV29-1
TGCAGCGTGCTTTTTTGGGATCTCAATGAGCAGTTCTTC
CSVLFWDLNEQFF
>TRBJ2-4|NA|NA|TRBV12-5
TGTGCCACCTGCCAAGGAGGATGGAGGGCCACGGGAAACATTCAGTACTTC
CATCQGGWRATGNIQYF
>TRBJ1-1|NA|NA|TRBV7-6
TGTGCCAGCAGCTTAGTCGGGGGGCACACTGAAGCTTTCTTT
CASSLVGGHTEAFF
>TRBJ2-1|TRBD2|few|TRBV4-2
TGTGCCAGCAGTCTCACTAGACTAGCGGGAGAAGACGGACTCTTC
CASSLTRLAGEDGLF
>TRBJ2-5|NA|few|TRBV27
TGTGCCAGCAGTTTAGGTCGGCCCGAGACCCAGTACTTC
CASSLGRPETQYF
>TRBJ2-3|NA|NA|TRBV4-3
TGCGCCAGCAGCCAAGCCCCTCAGTCCACAGATACGCAGTATTTT
CASSQAPQSTDTQYF
>TRBJ2-3|TRBD2|NA|TRBV7-3
TGTGCCAGCAGCTTAAGGCTAGCGGGAGGCATAGATACGCAGTATTTT
CASSLRLAGGIDTQYF
>TRBJ1-3|NA|few|TRBV30
TGTGCCTGGAATACCATACAAGGCTCTGGAAACACCATATATTTT
CAWNTIQGSGNTIYF
>TRBJ2-3|NA|few|TRBV3-1
TGTGCCAGCAGCCAAGAATGGCCAACTACAGATACGCAGTATTTT
CASSQEWPTTDTQYF
>TRBJ2-6|NA|NA|TRBV3-1
TGTGCCAGCAGGCGGGAAGGGGCCAACGTCCTGACTTTC
CASRREGANVLTF
>TRBJ2-2|NA|few|TRBV12-3/TRBV12-4
TGTGCCAGCAGTTTGTCCCCAGCGACCGGGGAGCTGTTTTTT
CASSLSPATGELFF
>TRBJ2-4|NA|NA|TRBV20-1
TGCAGTGCCTCACAAGTAGCCAAAAACATTCAGTACTTC
CSASQVAKNIQYF
>TRBJ2-3|NA|NA|TRBV12-3/TRBV12-4
TGTGCCAGCACAGGCCGGGAAGGCACAGATACGCAGTATTTT
CASTGREGTDTQYF
>TRBJ2-5|TRBD2|NA|TRBV28
TGTGCCAGCAGTTTATCCTCCGGGAGGAGGTTCCAAGAGACCCAGTACTTC
CASSLSSGRRFQETQYF
>TRBJ2-1|TRBD2|many|TRBV24-1
TGTGCCACCAGTGATAGTAGCGGGGCCCACAATGAGCAGTTCTTC
CATSDSSGAHNEQFF
>TRBJ2-1|NA|NA|TRBV18
TGTGCCAGCTCACCACCCGGGGATTGGTCCTACAATGAGCAGTTCTTC
CASSPPGDWSYNEQFF
>TRBJ2-1|NA|few|TRBV18
TGTGCCAGCTCACCTGGAGCGTTGGGGGTAAATGAGCAGTTCTTC
CASSPGALGVNEQFF
>TRBJ2-3|TRBD1|NA|TRBV5-5
TGTGCCAGCAAAACACAGGGGAAAGCAGATACGCAGTATTTT
CASKTQGKADTQYF
>TRBJ1-5|TRBD1|many|TRBV5-1
TGCGCCAGCAGCAGAGGACAGGGCGGTCAGCCCCAGCATTTT
CASSRGQGGQPQHF
>TRBJ1-1|NA|few|TRBV5-5
TGTGCCAGCAGCTACGGGGGGGCGAACACTGAAGCTTTCTTT
CASSYGGANTEAFF